This T cell receptor (beta chain) emerged from a study of OX40 agonist ivuxolimab in advanced cancers. Study-wide background: As their treatment, patients were administered ivuxolimab, an agonistic anti-OX40 (CD134) antibody. Enrollees could have had prior anti-PD-1, anti-PD-L1 or anti-CTLA-4 therapy, which approximately 40% had received.

Profiling relied on immunoSEQ multiplex PCR, and the TCRdb table lists in-frame clones only, not all of them. The sample lists roughly 70,000 clones; 80% to 90% were seen once. Note on this clone: Antigen specificity is unknown.

Study-wide points: On average, CD8+ T cells had more expanded clones than CD4+. Still undetermined is the antigen specificity of the expanded peripheral T cells.

The receptor comes from an adult with an advanced solid tumor such as melanoma, head and neck, liver or kidney cancer. Sequencing was performed on CD4+ or CD8+ T cells sorted from blood, taken in a trial of the OX40 agonist ivuxolimab.

The CDR3 DNA sequence: TGTGCCAGCAGCCGTACTGAGCGGGGGCCCGAGGAGACCCAGTACTTC. Protein product: CASSRTERGPEETQYF. The chain links TRBV4-2 to TRBJ2-5; TRBD2 matches at 8 bases. CDR3 length: 16 amino acids. Germline values: CDR1 LGHNA, CDR2 YNFKEQ. V gave up 4 bases and J gave up 5 bases; unmatched junction bases: 12.